Following are 4 T cell receptor beta chains from one sample sequenced in a study of sequential checkpoint blockade in melanoma. The method was immunoSEQ multiplex PCR; TCRdb's version includes in-frame clones alone and lacks a portion of them. The sample has some 21,000 clones; more than 80% are singletons. As for treatment: randomized to nivolumab then ipilimumab (arm A) or the reverse (arm B). The material sequenced was CD8+ T cells sorted from blood (inferred from file names), taken from a patient given nivolumab and ipilimumab in sequence. The receptors stem from a human donor with melanoma.

CDR3 sequence: CASSMTGGLNEQYF. The CDR3 DNA follows: TGTGCCAGCAGTATGACAGGGGGTCTCAACGAGCAGTACTTC. The V and J genes are TRBV28 and TRBJ2-7, with 9 bases identical to TRBD1. CDR3 length equals 14 residues. The germline gives CDR1 MDHEN, CDR2 SYDVKM. The V and J ends lost 5 bases and 5 bases, in that order; junction bases with no gene match: 7.

This chain connects TRBV16 to TRBJ2-7; D perhaps matches TRBD1 (6 bases). With 3 bases removed from V and 0 bases from J, the gap between germline ends came to 9 bases. Germline-derived CDR1 and CDR2 are KGHSY and FQNENV. This CDR3 is built from 14 residues. CDR3 protein: CASSQQGPSYEQYF. DNA of the CDR3: TGTGCCAGCAGCCAGCAGGGGCCCTCCTACGAGCAGTACTTC. Full variable domain (outside the CDR3, taken from reference TRBV16 and TRBJ2-7): GEEVAQTPKHLVRGEGQKAKLYCAPIKGHSYVFWYQQVLKNEFKFLISFQNENVFDETGMPKERFSAKCLPNSPCSLEIQATKLEDSAVYFCASSQQGPSYEQYFGPGTRLTVT.

This chain links TRBV29-1 with TRBJ1-2, with a possible D match to TRBD1 (6 bases). From germline, CDR1 is SQVTM and CDR2 ANQGSEA. Trimming left V 7 bases short and J 8 bases short, with 17 bases between. CDR3 size: 12 residues. The CDR3 coding sequence is TGCAGCGAGGGGGGGGGACTGGAGGGCTACACCTTC. The encoded protein is CSEGGGLEGYTF.

This clone was seen once. The rearrangement uses TRBV15 and TRBJ2-3; maybe TRBD2 (6 bases). Trimming removed 4 bases from V and 2 bases from J, with 13 bases in between. The length of the CDR3 is 15 residues. The V gene's germline CDR1 is LNHNV and CDR2 YYDKDF (reference sequence). In DNA form, the CDR3 reads TGTGCCACCAGCACTGGCCGGGAGCCCACAGATACGCAGTATTTT. This gives the protein CATSTGREPTDTQYF.